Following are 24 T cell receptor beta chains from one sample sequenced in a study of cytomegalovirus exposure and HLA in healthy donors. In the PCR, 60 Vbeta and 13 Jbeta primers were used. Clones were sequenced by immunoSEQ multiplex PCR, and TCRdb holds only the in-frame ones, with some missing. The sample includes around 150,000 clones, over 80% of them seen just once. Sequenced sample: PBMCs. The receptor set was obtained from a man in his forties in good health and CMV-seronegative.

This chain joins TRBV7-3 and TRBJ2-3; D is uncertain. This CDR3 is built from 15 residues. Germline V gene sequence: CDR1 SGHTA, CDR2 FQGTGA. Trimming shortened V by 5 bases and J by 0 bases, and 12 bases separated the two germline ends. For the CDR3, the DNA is TGTGCCAGCAGCACCAGAGGTTCTAGCACAGATACGCAGTATTTT. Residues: CASSTRGSSTDTQYF.

The CDR3 nucleotides are TGTGCCAGCAGCTTAGTCGGCGGTTCGGGATCACCCCTCCACTTT. It is translated as CASSLVGGSGSPLHF. This sequence joins TRBV7-3 and TRBJ1-6; no clear D. In germline, CDR1 is SGHTA, CDR2 FQGTGA. The CDR3 is 15 residues long. V shed 2 bases and J shed 10 bases, with 15 bases lying between them.

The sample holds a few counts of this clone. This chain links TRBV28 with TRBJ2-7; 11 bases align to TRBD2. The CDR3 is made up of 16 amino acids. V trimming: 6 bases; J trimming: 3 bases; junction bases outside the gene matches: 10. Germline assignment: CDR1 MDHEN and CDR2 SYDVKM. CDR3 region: CASRGGETSGVYEQYF. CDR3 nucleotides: TGTGCCAGCAGAGGGGGGGAGACTAGCGGGGTCTACGAGCAGTACTTC.

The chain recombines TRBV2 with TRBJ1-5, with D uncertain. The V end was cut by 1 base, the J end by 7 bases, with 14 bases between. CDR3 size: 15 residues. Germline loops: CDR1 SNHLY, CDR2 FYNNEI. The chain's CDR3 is CASSEVVGGGQPQHF. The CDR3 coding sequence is TGTGCCAGCAGTGAAGTAGTGGGAGGTGGACAGCCCCAGCATTTT.

The CDR3 reads CASGLNVGRYEQYF. The CDR3 DNA reads as TGTGCTAGTGGTTTGAACGTTGGCAGGTACGAGCAGTACTTC. The V and J genes are TRBV12-5 and TRBJ2-7; D remains ambiguous. The CDR3 length is 14 residues. Germline V gives CDR1 LGHNT, CDR2 FRNRAP. Trimming cost V 2 bases and J 4 bases, with 12 bases left between them.

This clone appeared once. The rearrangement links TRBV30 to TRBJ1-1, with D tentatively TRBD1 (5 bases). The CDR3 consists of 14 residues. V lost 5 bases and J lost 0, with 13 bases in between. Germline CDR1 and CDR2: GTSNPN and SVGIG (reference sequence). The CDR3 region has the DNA TGTGCCTGGGGGGCCCTCAACCTGAACACTGAAGCTTTCTTT. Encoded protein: CAWGALNLNTEAFF.

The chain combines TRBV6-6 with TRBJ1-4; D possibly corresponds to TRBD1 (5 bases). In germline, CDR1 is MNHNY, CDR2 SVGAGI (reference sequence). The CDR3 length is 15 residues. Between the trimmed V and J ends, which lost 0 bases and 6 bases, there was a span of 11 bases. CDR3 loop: CASSYSGGVDEKLFF. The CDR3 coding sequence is TGTGCCAGCAGTTACTCGGGGGGTGTGGATGAAAAACTGTTTTTT.

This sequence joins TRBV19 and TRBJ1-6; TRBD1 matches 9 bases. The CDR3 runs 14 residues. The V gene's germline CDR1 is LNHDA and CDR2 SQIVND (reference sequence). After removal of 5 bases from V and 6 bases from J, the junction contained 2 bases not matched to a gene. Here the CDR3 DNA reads TGTGCCAGTAGTCTACAGGGGGCTAATTCACCCCTCCACTTT. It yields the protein CASSLQGANSPLHF.

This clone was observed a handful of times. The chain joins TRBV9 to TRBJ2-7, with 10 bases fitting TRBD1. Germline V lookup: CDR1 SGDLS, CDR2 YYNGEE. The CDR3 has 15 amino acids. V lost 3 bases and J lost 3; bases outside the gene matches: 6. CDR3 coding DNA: TGTGCCAGCAGCGGACAGGGGGCGGTTCACTACGAGCAGTACTTC. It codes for CASSGQGAVHYEQYF.

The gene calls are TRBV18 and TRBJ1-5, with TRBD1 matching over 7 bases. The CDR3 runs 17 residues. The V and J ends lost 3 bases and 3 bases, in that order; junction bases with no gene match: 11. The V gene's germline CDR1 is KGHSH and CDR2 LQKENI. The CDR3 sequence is CASSPSQNRGANQPQHF. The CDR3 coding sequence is TGTGCCAGCTCACCGTCACAGAACAGGGGCGCCAATCAGCCCCAGCATTTT.

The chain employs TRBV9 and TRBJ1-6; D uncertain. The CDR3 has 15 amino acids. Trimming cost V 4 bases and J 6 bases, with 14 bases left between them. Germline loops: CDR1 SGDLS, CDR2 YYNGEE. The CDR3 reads CASSSRGEINSPLHF. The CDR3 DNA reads TGTGCCAGCAGCTCTCGGGGAGAGATTAATTCACCCCTCCACTTT.

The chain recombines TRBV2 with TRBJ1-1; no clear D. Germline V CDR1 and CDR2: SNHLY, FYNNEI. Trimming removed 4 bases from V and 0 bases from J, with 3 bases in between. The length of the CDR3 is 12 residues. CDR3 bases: TGTGCCAGCAGTGTAATGAACACTGAAGCTTTCTTT. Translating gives CASSVMNTEAFF.

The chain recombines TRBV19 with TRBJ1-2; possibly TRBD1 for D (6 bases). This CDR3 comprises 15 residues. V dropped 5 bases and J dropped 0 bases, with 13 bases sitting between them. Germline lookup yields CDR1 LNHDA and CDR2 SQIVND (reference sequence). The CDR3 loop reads CASSPQGYANYGYTF. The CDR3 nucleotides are TGTGCCAGTAGTCCTCAGGGGTATGCTAACTATGGCTACACCTTC.

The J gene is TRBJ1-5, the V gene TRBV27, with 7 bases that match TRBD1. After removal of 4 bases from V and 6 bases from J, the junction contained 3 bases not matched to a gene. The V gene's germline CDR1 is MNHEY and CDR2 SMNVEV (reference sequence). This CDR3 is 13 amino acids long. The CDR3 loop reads CASSSEGAQPQHF. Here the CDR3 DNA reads TGTGCCAGCAGTTCCGAGGGGGCTCAGCCCCAGCATTTT.

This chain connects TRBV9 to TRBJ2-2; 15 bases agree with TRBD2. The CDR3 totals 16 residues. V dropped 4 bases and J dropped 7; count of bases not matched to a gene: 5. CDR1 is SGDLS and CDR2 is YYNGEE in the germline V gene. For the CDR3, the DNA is TGTGCCAGCAGCCCTCCGGGACTAGCGGGAGGCGGGGAGCTGTTTTTT. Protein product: CASSPPGLAGGGELFF.

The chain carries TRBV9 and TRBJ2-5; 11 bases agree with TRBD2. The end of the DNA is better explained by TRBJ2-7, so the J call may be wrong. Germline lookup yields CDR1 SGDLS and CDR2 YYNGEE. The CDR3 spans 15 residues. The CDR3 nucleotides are TGTGCCAGCAGCTCGGGACTAGCGGCGACCTACGAGCAGTACTTC. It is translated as CASSSGLAATYEQYF.

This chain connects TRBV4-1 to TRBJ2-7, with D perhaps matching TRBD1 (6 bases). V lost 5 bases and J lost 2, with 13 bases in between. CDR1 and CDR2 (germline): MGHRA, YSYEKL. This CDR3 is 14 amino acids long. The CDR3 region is CASSRRTVPYEQYF. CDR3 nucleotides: TGCGCCAGCAGCAGGAGGACAGTCCCCTACGAGCAGTACTTC.

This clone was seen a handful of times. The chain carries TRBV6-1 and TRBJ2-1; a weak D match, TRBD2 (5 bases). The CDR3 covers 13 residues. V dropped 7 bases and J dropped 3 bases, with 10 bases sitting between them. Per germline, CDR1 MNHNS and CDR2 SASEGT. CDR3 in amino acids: CASILDFYNEQFF. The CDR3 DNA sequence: TGTGCCAGCATATTGGACTTCTACAATGAGCAGTTCTTC.

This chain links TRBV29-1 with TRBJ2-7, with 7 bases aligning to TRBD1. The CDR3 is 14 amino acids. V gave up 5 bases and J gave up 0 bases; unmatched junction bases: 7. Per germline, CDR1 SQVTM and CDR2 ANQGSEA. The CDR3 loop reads CSVLTGAYSYEQYF. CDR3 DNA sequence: TGCAGCGTTTTAACAGGGGCCTACTCCTACGAGCAGTACTTC.

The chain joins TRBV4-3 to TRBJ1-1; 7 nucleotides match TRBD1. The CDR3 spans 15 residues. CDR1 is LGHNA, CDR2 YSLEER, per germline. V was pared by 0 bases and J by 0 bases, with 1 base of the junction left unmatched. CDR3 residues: CASSQDTGVNTEAFF. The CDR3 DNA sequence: TGCGCCAGCAGCCAAGATACAGGGGTGAACACTGAAGCTTTCTTT.

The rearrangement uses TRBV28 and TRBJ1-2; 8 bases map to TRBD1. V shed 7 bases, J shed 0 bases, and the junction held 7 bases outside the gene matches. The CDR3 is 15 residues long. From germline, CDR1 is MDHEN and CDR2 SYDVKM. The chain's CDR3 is CASTRPGQANYGYTF. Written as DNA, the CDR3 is TGTGCCAGCACCCGACCGGGACAGGCTAACTATGGCTACACCTTC.

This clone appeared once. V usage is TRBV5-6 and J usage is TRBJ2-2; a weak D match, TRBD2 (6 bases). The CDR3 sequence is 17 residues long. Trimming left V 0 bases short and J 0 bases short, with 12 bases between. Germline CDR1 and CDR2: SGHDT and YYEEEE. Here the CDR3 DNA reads TGTGCCAGCAGCTTGGGGGCGGGGCCTACGAACACCGGGGAGCTGTTTTTT. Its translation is CASSLGAGPTNTGELFF.

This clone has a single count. This CDR3 reads CASSLDIEVPEAFF. The CDR3 DNA reads TGCGCCAGCAGCTTGGACATCGAAGTCCCTGAAGCTTTCTTT. The chain uses TRBV5-1 and TRBJ1-1; D unresolved. V lost 0 bases and J 6 bases, leaving 12 bases between the germline ends. CDR1 and CDR2 from the germline V gene are SGHRS and YFSETQ. CDR3 length equals 14 residues.

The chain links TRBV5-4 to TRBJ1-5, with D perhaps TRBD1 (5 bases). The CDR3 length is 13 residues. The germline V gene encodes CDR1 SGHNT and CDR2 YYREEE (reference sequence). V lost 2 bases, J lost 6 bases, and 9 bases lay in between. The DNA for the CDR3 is TGTGCCAGCAGCTTCGCAGGGTCTCAGCCCCAGCATTTT. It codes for CASSFAGSQPQHF.